Below, 20 T cell receptor beta chains from the same sample are listed, as sequenced in a study of blood T cell repertoires in COVID-19. Clones were sequenced by immunoSEQ multiplex PCR, and TCRdb holds only the in-frame ones, with some missing. The sample holds roughly 330,000 clones, more than 75% seen once. The sample consisted of PBMCs or T cells enriched from blood (not recorded which). Receptors originate from a woman aged 25 to 39 who had recovered from COVID-19.

J is TRBJ2-4 and V is TRBV10-3; 10 positions agree with TRBD1. Trimming cost V 6 bases and J 10 bases; bases outside gene matches: 6. This CDR3 contains 13 residues. Germline lookup yields CDR1 ENHRY and CDR2 SYGVKD. Written as DNA, the CDR3 is TGTGCCATCAGGGAGGGGACAGGGGAAATTCAGTACTTC. Translating it yields CAIREGTGEIQYF.

The chain has TRBV6-4 and TRBJ2-1; D perhaps matches TRBD1 (6 bases). The germline gives CDR1 MRHNA, CDR2 SNTAGT. V was shortened by 2 bases and J by 4 bases, with 9 bases between the two germline ends. The length of the CDR3 is 14 residues. CDR3 protein: CASSDGTSYNEQFF. The CDR3 coding sequence is TGTGCCAGCAGTGACGGGACATCTTACAATGAGCAGTTCTTC.

CDR3 region: CASSTGYNQPQHF. The CDR3 DNA reads as TGTGCCAGCAGTACAGGGTATAATCAGCCCCAGCATTTT. This rearrangement joins TRBV6-5 to TRBJ1-5; D may be TRBD1 (6 bases). Germline CDR1 and CDR2: MNHEY and SVGAGI. Trimming left V 5 bases short and J 4 bases short, with 9 bases between. CDR3 length: 13 residues.

The rearrangement uses TRBV5-4 and TRBJ1-1, with a tentative D call TRBD1 (6 bases). Trimming stripped 4 bases from V and 4 bases from J, with 14 bases between. From germline, CDR1 is SGHNT and CDR2 YYREEE (reference sequence). The CDR3 covers 14 residues. The CDR3 loop reads CASSAQGRGTEAFF. CDR3 nucleotides: TGTGCCAGCAGCGCCCAGGGGCGCGGCACTGAAGCTTTCTTT.

This clone was picked up a small number of times. The chain couples TRBV5-4 to TRBJ1-2; 7 nucleotides agree with TRBD1. Germline V gene lookup returns CDR1 SGHNT and CDR2 YYREEE (reference sequence). Trimming took 0 bases from V and 3 from J; bases not matched to a gene: 5. The CDR3 totals 15 residues. The CDR3 sequence is CASSLARGIDYGYTF. CDR3 DNA sequence: TGTGCCAGCAGCTTGGCCAGGGGGATAGACTATGGCTACACCTTC.

A single count supports this clone. The J gene is TRBJ2-5, the V gene TRBV13; D might be TRBD1 (9 bases). Trimming stripped 5 bases from V and 8 bases from J, with 21 bases between. CDR3 length: 15 amino acids. Germline V lookup: CDR1 PRHDT, CDR2 FYEKMQ (reference sequence). The CDR3 nucleotides read TGTGCCAGCAGCCCCCGGGAGGGGGGACAGGGCACCCAGTACTTC. Protein product: CASSPREGGQGTQYF.

The chain recombines TRBV3-1 (or the pseudogene TRBV3-2) with TRBJ1-2; D not resolved. The CDR3 has 13 residues. Germline loops: CDR1 LGHDT, CDR2 YNNKEL (reference sequence). With 2 bases removed from V and 4 bases from J, the gap between germline ends came to 8 bases. The CDR3 is CASSQHGGYGYTF. The CDR3 bases are TGTGCCAGCAGCCAACACGGAGGCTATGGCTACACCTTC.

The chain employs TRBV5-1 and TRBJ1-4, with 11 bases matching TRBD1. The junction had 3 bases not matched to a gene; V was cut back by 3 bases and J by 8 bases. CDR1 and CDR2 from the germline V gene are SGHRS and YFSETQ. The CDR3 runs to 14 residues. The CDR3 is CASSWGQGGEKLFF. The CDR3 coding sequence is TGCGCCAGCAGCTGGGGACAGGGGGGCGAAAAACTGTTTTTT. Full variable domain (remainder filled in from reference TRBV5-1 and TRBJ1-4): KAGVTQTPRYLIKTRGQQVTLSCSPISGHRSVSWYQQTPGQGLQFLFEYFSETQRNKGNFPGRFSGRQFSNSRSEMNVSTLELGDSALYLCASSWGQGGEKLFFGSGTQLSVL.

The chain joins TRBV5-6 to TRBJ2-2, with D unresolved. In germline, CDR1 is SGHDT, CDR2 YYEEEE. Trimming took 1 base from V and 4 from J, leaving 5 bases between them. The CDR3 is made up of 13 amino acids. CDR3 DNA sequence: TGTGCCAGCAGCTTGACAGCCACCGGGGAGCTGTTTTTT. This sequence encodes CASSLTATGELFF.

The rearrangement joins TRBV4-2 to TRBJ1-5; possible D gene TRBD1, 6 bases. Trimming cost V 4 bases and J 6 bases, with 10 bases left between them. From germline, CDR1 is LGHNA and CDR2 YNFKEQ. The CDR3 length is 13 residues. CDR3 residues: CASSRLRGQPQHF. The CDR3 nucleotides are TGTGCCAGCAGCCGACTCAGGGGTCAGCCCCAGCATTTT.

The chain recombines TRBV24-1 with TRBJ1-1; D is ambiguous. V lost 3 bases, J lost 3 bases, and 10 bases lay in between. Germline loops: CDR1 KGHDR, CDR2 SFDVKD. The CDR3 is made up of 14 amino acids. Written as DNA, the CDR3 is TGTGCCACCAGTGATCCTCGGGTTGACACTGAAGCTTTCTTT. It specifies CATSDPRVDTEAFF.

The V call is TRBV12-3 or TRBV12-4, the J call TRBJ1-1, with D hard to call. This CDR3 spans 12 amino acids. With 1 base removed from V and 11 bases from J, the gap between germline ends came to 11 bases. Written as DNA, the CDR3 is TGTGCCAGCAGTTTAGGCGGCGGGGAGGCTTTCTTT. Translation gives CASSLGGGEAFF.

V usage is TRBV6-2 or TRBV6-3 and J usage is TRBJ2-3; D not certain. Trimming took off 2 bases at V and 2 bases at J, with 8 bases between the two ends. The CDR3 totals 14 residues. Germline CDR1 reads MNHEY; CDR2 reads SVGEGT. The CDR3 DNA is TGTGCCAGCAGTTACAGCCCTAACACAGATACGCAGTATTTT. The encoded protein is CASSYSPNTDTQYF.

The chain recombines TRBV6-5 with TRBJ1-2, with 9 bases identical to TRBD1. V lost 9 bases and J lost 6; bases outside the gene matches: 11. The CDR3 has 14 residues. CDR1 and CDR2 (germline): MNHEY, SVGAGI. CDR3 in amino acids: CASLGTGRSDGYTF. CDR3 sequence (DNA): TGTGCCAGTCTCGGGACAGGGAGGTCCGATGGCTACACCTTC.

This clone showed up just a few times. This chain joins TRBV5-1 and TRBJ2-2, with D tentatively TRBD1 (5 bases). Germline V gives CDR1 SGHRS, CDR2 YFSETQ. The V end was cut by 1 base, the J end by 5 bases, with 9 bases between. This CDR3 region has 14 residues. The CDR3 DNA reads TGCGCCAGCAGCTTGATGCAGGGTACCGGGGAGCTGTTTTTT. Residues: CASSLMQGTGELFF.

CDR3 sequence reads: CASSLTGNEKLFF. The CDR3 DNA sequence: TGTGCCAGCAGCCTGACTGGTAATGAAAAACTGTTTTTT. The chain joins TRBV7-8 to TRBJ1-4; D is ambiguous. Germline V lookup: CDR1 SGHVS, CDR2 FQNEAQ. The CDR3 runs to 13 residues. V was clipped by 5 bases and J by 4 bases, with 8 bases between them.

This clone was found once. V usage is TRBV27 and J usage is TRBJ1-2; TRBD1 aligns across 10 bases. J was trimmed by 7 bases and V by 5 bases; bases with no gene match: 10. Germline lookup yields CDR1 MNHEY and CDR2 SMNVEV (reference sequence). The CDR3 is 15 residues long. DNA of the CDR3: TGTGCCAGCAGTCTCCACAGACAGGGGGCGGGTGGCTACACCTTC. Its protein product is CASSLHRQGAGGYTF.

The J gene is TRBJ2-3, the V gene TRBV7-2; 7 bases agree with TRBD2. CDR1 is SGHTA and CDR2 is FQGNSA in the germline V gene. The CDR3 is made up of 16 amino acids. Losses at the gene ends were 1 base for V and 7 bases for J; bases not matched to a gene: 11. In DNA, the CDR3 is TGTGCCAGCAGCTTAGGTGGCGGGACTACACTCAATACGCAGTATTTT. Translation gives CASSLGGGTTLNTQYF. The full variable domain, completed using reference TRBV7-2 and TRBJ2-3, is GAGVSQSPSNKVTEKGKDVELRCDPISGHTALYWYRQSLGQGLEFLIYFQGNSAPDKSGLPSDRFSAERTGGSVSTLTIQRTQQEDSAVYLCASSLGGGTTLNTQYFGPGTRLTVL.

J is TRBJ2-2 and V is TRBV7-7; TRBD1 is a possible D gene (7 bases). Germline CDR1 SSHAT, CDR2 FNYEAQ (reference sequence). V was cut by 5 bases and J by 2 bases, with 12 bases left in between. The CDR3 has 15 amino acids. DNA of the CDR3: TGTGCCAGCAGCCTAGGAGGGGGCAACACCGGGGAGCTGTTTTTT. This translates into CASSLGGGNTGELFF.

The chain uses TRBV2 and TRBJ2-1, with 7 bases matching TRBD2. This CDR3 spans 14 amino acids. Germline V gene lookup returns CDR1 SNHLY and CDR2 FYNNEI. Trimming at V came to 6 bases and at J to 1 base, leaving 3 bases not matched to a gene. DNA for the CDR3: TGTGCCAGCAGGCGGCGGGGGTCCTACAATGAGCAGTTCTTC. This codes for CASRRRGSYNEQFF. The full variable domain, with the rest looked up from reference TRBV2 and TRBJ2-1, is EPEVTQTPSHQVTQMGQEVILRCVPISNHLYFYWYRQILGQKVEFLVSFYNNEISEKSEIFDDQFSVERPDGSNFTLKIRSTKLEDSAMYFCASRRRGSYNEQFFGPGTRLTVL.